This TCR beta chain was documented in a study of beta chain features in type 1 diabetes. Isolated RNA was reverse transcribed in full, so expressed TCRB transcripts were sequenced. Sequencing was performed with immunoSEQ multiplex PCR; in TCRdb, only in-frame clones are kept and a portion is missing. The sample lists some 150,000 clones; 9% to 10% were seen once. From germline, CDR1 is MNHEY and CDR2 SVGAGI. Trimming removed 5 bases from V and 4 bases from J; junction bases left unmatched: 9. The CDR3 runs 15 residues. The origin of this receptor is a woman between 35 and 50 years old in good health. This rearrangement joins TRBV6-5 to TRBJ1-2; 8 bases align to TRBD1. The sequencing sample was made of central memory CD4+ T cells from blood. CDR3 loop: CASSTRQGSGYGYTF. DNA for the CDR3: TGTGCCAGCAGTACACGACAGGGGTCAGGCTATGGCTACACCTTC.